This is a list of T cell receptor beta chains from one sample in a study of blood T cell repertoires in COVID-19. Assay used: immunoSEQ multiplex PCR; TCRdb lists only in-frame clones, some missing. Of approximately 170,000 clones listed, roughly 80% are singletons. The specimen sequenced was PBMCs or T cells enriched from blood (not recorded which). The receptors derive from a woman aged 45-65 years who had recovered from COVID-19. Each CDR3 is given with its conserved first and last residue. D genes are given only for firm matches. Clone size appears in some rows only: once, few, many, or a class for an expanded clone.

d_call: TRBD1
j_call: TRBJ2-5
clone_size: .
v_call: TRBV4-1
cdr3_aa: CASSPPEGQGKETQYF
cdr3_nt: TGCGCCAGCAGCCCCCCCGAAGGACAGGGGAAAGAGACCCAGTACTTC

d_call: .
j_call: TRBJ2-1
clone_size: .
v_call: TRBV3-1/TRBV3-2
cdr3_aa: CASSPQGLEQFF
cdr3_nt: TGTGCCAGCAGCCCGCAGGGCCTTGAGCAGTTCTTC

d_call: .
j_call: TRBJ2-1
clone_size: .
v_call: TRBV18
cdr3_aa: CASSLRLEEYNEQFF
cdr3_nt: TGTGCCAGCTCTCTGCGGTTGGAGGAGTACAATGAGCAGTTCTTC

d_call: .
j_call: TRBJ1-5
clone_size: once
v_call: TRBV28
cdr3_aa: CASSLYIDPAGGQPQHF
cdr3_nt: TGTGCCAGCAGTTTATACATAGACCCCGCCGGGGGACAGCCCCAGCATTTT

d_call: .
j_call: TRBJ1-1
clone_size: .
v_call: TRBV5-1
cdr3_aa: CASSSALEREAFF
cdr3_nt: TGCGCCAGCAGCTCCGCCTTAGAACGTGAAGCTTTCTTT

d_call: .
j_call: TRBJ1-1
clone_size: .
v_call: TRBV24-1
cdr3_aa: CATRSGERDTEAFF
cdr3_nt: TGTGCCACCAGATCAGGGGAGAGGGACACTGAAGCTTTCTTT

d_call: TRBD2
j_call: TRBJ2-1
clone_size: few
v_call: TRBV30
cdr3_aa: CAWRTSGSSGEQFF
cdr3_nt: TGTGCCTGGAGAACTAGCGGGAGTTCCGGAGAGCAGTTCTTC

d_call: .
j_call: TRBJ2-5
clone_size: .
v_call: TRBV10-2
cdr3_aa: CASSEAGALEETQYF
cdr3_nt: TGCGCCAGCAGTGAAGCCGGAGCGCTAGAAGAGACCCAGTACTTC

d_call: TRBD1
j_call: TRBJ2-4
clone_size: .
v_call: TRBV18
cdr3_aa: CASRPPPGGVLENIQYF
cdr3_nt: TGTGCCAGTCGACCCCCCCCAGGGGGCGTGTTGGAAAACATTCAGTACTTC

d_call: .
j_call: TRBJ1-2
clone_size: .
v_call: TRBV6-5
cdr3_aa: CASSLNRNGHTF
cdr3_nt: TGTGCCAGCAGCCTTAACAGGAATGGCCACACCTTC

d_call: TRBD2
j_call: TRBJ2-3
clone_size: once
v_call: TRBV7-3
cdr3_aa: CASSLIAGGLSTDTQYF
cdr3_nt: TGTGCCAGCAGCTTAATAGCGGGGGGGTTGAGCACAGATACGCAGTATTTT

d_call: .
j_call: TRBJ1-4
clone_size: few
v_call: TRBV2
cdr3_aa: CASRAGSNEKLFF
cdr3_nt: TGTGCCAGCAGGGCGGGTTCTAATGAAAAACTGTTTTTT

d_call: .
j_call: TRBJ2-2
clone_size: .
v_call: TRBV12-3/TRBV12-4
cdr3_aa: CASKPRWTGELFF
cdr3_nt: TGTGCCAGCAAACCCAGGTGGACCGGGGAGCTGTTTTTT

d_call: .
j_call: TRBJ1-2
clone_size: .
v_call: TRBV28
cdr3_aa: CASSPPQIYGYTF
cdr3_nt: TGTGCCAGCAGCCCCCCACAGATCTATGGCTACACCTTC

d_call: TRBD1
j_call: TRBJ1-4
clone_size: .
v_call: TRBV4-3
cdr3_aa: CASSQYRDRAEKLFF
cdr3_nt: TGCGCCAGCAGCCAATACCGGGACAGGGCTGAAAAACTGTTTTTT

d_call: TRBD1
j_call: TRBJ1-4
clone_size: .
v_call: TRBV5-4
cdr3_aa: CASRKQGLPNEKLFF
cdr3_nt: TGTGCCAGCAGGAAACAGGGGCTTCCTAATGAAAAACTGTTTTTT

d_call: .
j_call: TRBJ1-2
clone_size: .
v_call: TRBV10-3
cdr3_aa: CAISADPTGGYTF
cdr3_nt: TGTGCCATCAGTGCAGACCCGACTGGGGGCTACACCTTC

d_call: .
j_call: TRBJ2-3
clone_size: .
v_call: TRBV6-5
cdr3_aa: CASSYVGQNTDTQYF
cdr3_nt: TGTGCCAGCAGTTACGTTGGACAGAACACAGATACGCAGTATTTT

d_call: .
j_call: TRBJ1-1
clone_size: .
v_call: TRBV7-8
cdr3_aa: CASSLEVAVVLRTEAFF
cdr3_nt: TGTGCCAGCAGCTTAGAGGTAGCGGTCGTCTTGCGGACTGAAGCTTTCTTT

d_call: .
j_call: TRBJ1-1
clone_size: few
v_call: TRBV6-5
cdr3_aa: CASSYSSGVGEAFF
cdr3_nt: TGTGCCAGCAGTTACTCGAGTGGAGTCGGGGAAGCTTTCTTT

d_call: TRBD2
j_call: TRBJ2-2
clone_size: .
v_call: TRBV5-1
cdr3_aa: CASRPAAASGLGELFF
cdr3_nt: TGCGCCAGCAGGCCGGCCGCAGCTAGCGGGCTAGGGGAGCTGTTTTTT

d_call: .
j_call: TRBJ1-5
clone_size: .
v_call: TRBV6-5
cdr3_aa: CASRRGGGQPQHF
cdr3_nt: TGTGCCAGCAGGAGGGGCGGGGGTCAGCCCCAGCATTTT

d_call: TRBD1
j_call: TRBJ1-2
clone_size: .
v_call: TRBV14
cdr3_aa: CASSYGRGGLGYTF
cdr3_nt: TGTGCCAGCAGCTATGGCCGAGGGGGCCTGGGCTACACCTTC

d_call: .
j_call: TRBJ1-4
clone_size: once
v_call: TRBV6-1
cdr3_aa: CASSEALGGGREKLFF
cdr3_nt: TGTGCCAGCAGTGAAGCATTGGGGGGGGGACGCGAAAAACTGTTTTTT

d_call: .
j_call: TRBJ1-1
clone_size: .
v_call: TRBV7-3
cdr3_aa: CASSRSRETEAFF
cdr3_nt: TGTGCCAGCAGCCGTAGTCGAGAAACTGAAGCTTTCTTT

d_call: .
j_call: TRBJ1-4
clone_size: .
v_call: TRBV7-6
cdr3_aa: CASRPSQGKANEKLFF
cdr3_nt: TGTGCCAGCAGGCCTTCCCAGGGGAAAGCTAATGAAAAACTGTTTTTT

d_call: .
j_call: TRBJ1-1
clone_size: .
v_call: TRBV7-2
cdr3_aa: CASSLSGQNTEAFF
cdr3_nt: TGTGCCAGCAGCTTATCGGGACAGAACACTGAAGCTTTCTTT

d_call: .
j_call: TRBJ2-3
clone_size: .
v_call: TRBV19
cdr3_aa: CASSLQGGADTQYF
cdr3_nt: TGTGCCAGTAGCCTACAGGGTGGCGCAGATACGCAGTATTTT

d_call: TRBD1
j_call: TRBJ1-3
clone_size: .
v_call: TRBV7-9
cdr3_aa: CASSLTGISGNTIYF
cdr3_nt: TGTGCCAGCAGCTTGACAGGGATCTCTGGAAACACCATATATTTT

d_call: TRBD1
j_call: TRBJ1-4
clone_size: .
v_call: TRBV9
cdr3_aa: CASSDSGTGAPNEKLFF
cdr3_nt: TGTGCCAGCAGCGATTCCGGGACAGGGGCTCCAAATGAAAAACTGTTTTTT

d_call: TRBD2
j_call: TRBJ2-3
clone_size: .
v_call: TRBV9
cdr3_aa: CASSALAGDTDTQYF
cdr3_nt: TGTGCCAGCAGCGCTCTAGCGGGAGATACAGATACGCAGTATTTT

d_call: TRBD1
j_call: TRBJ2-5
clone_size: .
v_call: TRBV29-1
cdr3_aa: CSVAGTGGNSETQYF
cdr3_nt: TGCAGCGTTGCCGGGACAGGGGGCAATTCGGAGACCCAGTACTTC

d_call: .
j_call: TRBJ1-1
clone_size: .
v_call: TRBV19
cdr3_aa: CASSPSGRGTEAFF
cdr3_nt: TGTGCCAGTAGTCCAAGCGGCCGGGGCACTGAAGCTTTCTTT

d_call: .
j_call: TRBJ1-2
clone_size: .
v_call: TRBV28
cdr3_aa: CASSRRTGIYGYTF
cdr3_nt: TGTGCCAGCAGCCGTCGGACTGGGATCTATGGCTACACCTTC

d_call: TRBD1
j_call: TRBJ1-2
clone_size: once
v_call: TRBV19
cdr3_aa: CASSIRDRGSDYGYTF
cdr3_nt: TGTGCCAGTAGTATCCGGGACAGGGGGTCGGACTATGGCTACACCTTC

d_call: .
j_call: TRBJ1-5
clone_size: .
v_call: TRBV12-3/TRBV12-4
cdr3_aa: CASKAQGNQPQHF
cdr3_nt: TGTGCCAGCAAGGCGCAGGGCAATCAGCCCCAGCATTTT

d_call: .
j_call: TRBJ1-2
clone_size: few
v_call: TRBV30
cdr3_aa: CAWRRGSNYGYTF
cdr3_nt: TGTGCCTGGAGGCGGGGTTCAAACTATGGCTACACCTTC

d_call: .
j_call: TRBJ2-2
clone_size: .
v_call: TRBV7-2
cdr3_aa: CAGGNRGGTGELFF
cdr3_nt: TGTGCCGGGGGGAACAGGGGTGGCACCGGGGAGCTGTTTTTT

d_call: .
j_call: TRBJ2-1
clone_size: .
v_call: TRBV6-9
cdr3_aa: CASSLFGNEQFF
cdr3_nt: TGTGCCAGCAGTTTATTCGGGAATGAGCAGTTCTTC

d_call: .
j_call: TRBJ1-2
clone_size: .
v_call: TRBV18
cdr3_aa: CASSPPQEANYGYTF
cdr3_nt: TGTGCCAGCTCACCACCCCAGGAAGCTAACTATGGCTACACCTTC

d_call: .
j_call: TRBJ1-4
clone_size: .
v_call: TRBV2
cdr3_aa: CASSDSRAPNEKLFF
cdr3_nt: TGTGCCAGCAGTGACAGCAGGGCACCTAATGAAAAACTGTTTTTT

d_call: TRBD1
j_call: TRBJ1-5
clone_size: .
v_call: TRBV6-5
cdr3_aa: CASSPDVRLGGAQHF
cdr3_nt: TGTGCCAGCAGTCCCGACGTGAGGTTAGGGGGCGCCCAGCATTTT

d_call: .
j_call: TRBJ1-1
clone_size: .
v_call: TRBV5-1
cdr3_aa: CASSLTRQDFMNTEAFF
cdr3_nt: TGCGCCAGCAGCTTGACCCGACAGGACTTCATGAACACTGAAGCTTTCTTT

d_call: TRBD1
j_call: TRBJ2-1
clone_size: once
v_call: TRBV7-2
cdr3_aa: CASSSGTGRSNEQFF
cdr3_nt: TGTGCCAGCAGCTCTGGGACAGGGCGAAGCAATGAGCAGTTCTTC

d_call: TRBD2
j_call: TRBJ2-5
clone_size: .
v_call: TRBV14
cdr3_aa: CASSQAGLAGQETQYF
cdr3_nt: TGTGCCAGCAGCCAAGCCGGACTAGCGGGCCAAGAGACCCAGTACTTC

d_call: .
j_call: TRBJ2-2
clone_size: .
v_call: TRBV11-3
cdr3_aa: CASSLGSGGAGELFF
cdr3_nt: TGTGCCAGCAGCTTAGGATCCGGAGGCGCCGGGGAGCTGTTTTTT